Shown below are 14 T cell receptor beta chains from a single sample sequenced in a study of blood T cell repertoires in COVID-19. Generated by immunoSEQ multiplex PCR, the TCRdb table keeps only in-frame clones and is missing some. The sample includes a few hundred thousand clones, 88% of them seen just once. The sequenced sample consisted of peripheral blood. The source of these receptors is a man aged 60-69 years who had recovered from COVID-19.

This chain uses TRBV6-5 with TRBJ1-2; D is ambiguous. Trimming shortened V by 7 bases and J by 4 bases, and 16 bases separated the two germline ends. The germline gives CDR1 MNHEY, CDR2 SVGAGI. The CDR3 consists of 14 residues. CDR3 DNA: TGTGCCAGCACCCCCCAGGTTGCCCTCTATGGCTACACCTTC. Encoded protein: CASTPQVALYGYTF.

Turning to this clone: This specimen includes other DNA sequences encoding the same CDR3. V is TRBV5-1 and J is TRBJ1-4; D is possibly TRBD1 (5 bases). CDR1 and CDR2 (germline): SGHRS, YFSETQ. This CDR3 contains 15 residues. With 0 bases removed from V and 0 bases from J, the gap between germline ends came to 6 bases. The CDR3 DNA is TGCGCCAGCAGCTTGGTAGGGGCAACTAATGAAAAACTGTTTTTT. This translates into CASSLVGATNEKLFF.

This rearrangement joins TRBV6-1 to TRBJ1-2; 7 bases are a match to TRBD1. The CDR3 contains 14 residues. The junction had 7 bases not matched to a gene; V was cut back by 3 bases and J by 6 bases. CDR1 and CDR2 from the germline V gene are MNHNS and SASEGT. CDR3 bases: TGTGCCAGCAGTGAGGGGGGACAGCCTGATGGCTACACCTTC. This sequence encodes CASSEGGQPDGYTF.

V is TRBV7-9 and J is TRBJ2-7; possible D gene TRBD2, 6 bases. The V end lost 1 base, the J end lost 0 bases, and 13 bases lay between the germline ends. Germline V CDR1 and CDR2: SEHNR, FQNEAQ (reference sequence). This CDR3 contains 16 residues. The CDR3 DNA sequence: TGTGCCAGCAGCTTAGGAGGCCAGACTAGCTCCTACGAGCAGTACTTC. It codes for CASSLGGQTSSYEQYF.

The chain joins TRBV15 to TRBJ2-7; weak D call: TRBD1 (5 bases). The germline V gene has CDR1 LNHNV and CDR2 YYDKDF (reference sequence). This CDR3 comprises 15 residues. With 0 bases removed from V and 4 bases from J, the gap between germline ends came to 13 bases. The DNA of the CDR3 is TGTGCCACCAGCAGAGAAGGGGCAGGATCTTACGAGCAGTACTTC. As protein: CATSREGAGSYEQYF. Complete variable domain (other parts from reference TRBV15 and TRBJ2-7): DAMVIQNPRYQVTQFGKPVTLSCSQTLNHNVMYWYQQKSSQAPKLLFHYYDKDFNNEADTPDNFQSRRPNTSFCFLDIRSPGLGDTAMYLCATSREGAGSYEQYFGPGTRLTVT.

The genes are TRBV12-5 and TRBJ2-1; 8 bases fit TRBD2. This CDR3 has 13 amino acids. J lost 7 bases, V lost 6 bases, and 5 bases had no gene match. CDR1 and CDR2 from the germline V gene are LGHNT and FRNRAP. The CDR3 DNA reads as TGTGCTAGTGGATCGGGGGGGCAGAATGAGCAGTTCTTC. Translation: CASGSGGQNEQFF. Looking up the rest from reference TRBV12-5 and TRBJ2-1 gives the full variable domain: DARVTQTPRHKVTEMGQEVTMRCQPILGHNTVFWYRQTMMQGLELLAYFRNRAPLDDSGMPKDRFSAEMPDATLATLKIQPSEPRDSAVYFCASGSGGQNEQFFGPGTRLTVL.

V gene TRBV4-2 combines with J gene TRBJ2-7, with D possibly TRBD2 on 6 matching bases. Trimming pared 4 bases from V and 4 bases from J, leaving 11 bases between. This CDR3 comprises 13 residues. Germline assignment: CDR1 LGHNA and CDR2 YNFKEQ. The CDR3 bases are TGTGCCAGCAGCCCCCGACTAGATTACGAGCAGTACTTC. It codes for CASSPRLDYEQYF.

CDR3 nucleotides: TGTGCCAGCAGCCTGTCTACAGGGTACCAAGAGACCCAGTACTTC. This translates into CASSLSTGYQETQYF. This chain links TRBV5-8 with TRBJ2-5; D might be TRBD1 (6 bases). The CDR3 sequence is 15 residues long. Germline CDR1 is SGHTS and CDR2 is YDEGEE. Trimming stripped 4 bases from V and 0 bases from J, with 13 bases between.

Here the CDR3 reads CASSPAGSNEKLFF. The CDR3 nucleotides are TGTGCCAGCTCACCTGCGGGGTCTAATGAAAAACTGTTTTTT. The chain joins TRBV18 to TRBJ1-4; D remains ambiguous. The CDR3 loop spans 14 amino acids. V dropped 3 bases and J dropped 3 bases, with 8 bases sitting between them. Germline assignment: CDR1 KGHSH and CDR2 LQKENI.

CDR3: CASSPMGGDQETQYF. The CDR3 nucleotides are TGTGCCAGCAGCCCCATGGGCGGGGACCAAGAGACCCAGTACTTC. The chain uses TRBV11-2 and TRBJ2-5; D might be TRBD2 (6 bases). Germline V gives CDR1 SGHAT, CDR2 FQNNGV. CDR3 length equals 15 residues. V lost 5 bases and J lost 0, with 13 bases in between.

This clone came up a few times. This chain links TRBV11-2 with TRBJ2-5; D call uncertain. Looked up from germline, CDR1 is SGHAT and CDR2 is FQNNGV. Trimming took 5 bases from V and 4 from J, leaving 11 bases between them. The CDR3 totals 13 residues. Here the CDR3 reads CASSRSPGETQYF. The CDR3 DNA follows: TGTGCCAGCAGCCGAAGTCCGGGAGAGACCCAGTACTTC. Full variable domain (outside the CDR3, taken from reference TRBV11-2 and TRBJ2-5): EAGVAQSPRYKIIEKRQSVAFWCNPISGHATLYWYQQILGQGPKLLIQFQNNGVVDDSQLPKDRFSAERLKGVDSTLKIQPAKLEDSAVYLCASSRSPGETQYFGPGTRLLVL.

This clone was seen a single time. The CDR3 nucleotides are TGTGCCAGTAGTATAAAGACAGACTATGGCTACACCTTC. It is translated as CASSIKTDYGYTF. This rearrangement joins TRBV19 to TRBJ1-2, with D perhaps TRBD1 (5 bases). This CDR3 comprises 13 residues. Trimming took 2 bases from V and 3 from J, leaving 7 bases between them. The germline V gene has CDR1 LNHDA and CDR2 SQIVND (reference sequence).

V is TRBV24-1 and J is TRBJ2-2; 8 bases are a match to TRBD1. Germline CDR1 and CDR2: KGHDR and SFDVKD. The J segment lost 7 bases and the V segment lost 9 bases, leaving 6 bases of the junction unmatched. This CDR3 comprises 13 residues. CDR3 region: CATLGQVGGELFF. The CDR3, as DNA: TGTGCCACCCTGGGACAGGTCGGCGGGGAGCTGTTTTTT.

The chain links TRBV18 to TRBJ2-2; D may be TRBD1 (6 bases). The V end lost 2 bases, the J end lost 4 bases, and 11 bases lay between the germline ends. Germline V CDR1 and CDR2: KGHSH, LQKENI. This CDR3 contains 15 residues. The CDR3: CASSPVGQITGELFF. CDR3 sequence (DNA): TGTGCCAGCTCACCAGTCGGACAGATCACCGGGGAGCTGTTTTTT.